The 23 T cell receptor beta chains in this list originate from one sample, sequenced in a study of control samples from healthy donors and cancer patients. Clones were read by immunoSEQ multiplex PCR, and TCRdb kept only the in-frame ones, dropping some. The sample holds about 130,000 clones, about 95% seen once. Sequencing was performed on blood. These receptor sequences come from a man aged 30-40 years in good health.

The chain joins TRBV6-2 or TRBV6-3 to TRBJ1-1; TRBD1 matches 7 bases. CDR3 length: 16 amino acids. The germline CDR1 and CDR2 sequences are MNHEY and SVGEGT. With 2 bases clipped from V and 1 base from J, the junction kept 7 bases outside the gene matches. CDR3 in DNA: TGTGCCAGCAGTTACATCTTGGGACAGCAGAACACTGAAGCTTTCTTT. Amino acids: CASSYILGQQNTEAFF.

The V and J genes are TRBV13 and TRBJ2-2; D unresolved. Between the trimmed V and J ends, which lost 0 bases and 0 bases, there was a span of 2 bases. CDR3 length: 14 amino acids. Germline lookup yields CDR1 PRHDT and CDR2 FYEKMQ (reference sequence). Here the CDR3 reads CASSLGTNTGELFF. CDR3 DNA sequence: TGTGCCAGCAGCTTAGGCACGAACACCGGGGAGCTGTTTTTT.

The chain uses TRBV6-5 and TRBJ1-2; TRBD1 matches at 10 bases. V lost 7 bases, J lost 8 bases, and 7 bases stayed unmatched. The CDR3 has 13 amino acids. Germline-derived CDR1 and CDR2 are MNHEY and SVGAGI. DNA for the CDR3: TGTGCCAGCACCCGGGACAGGGGCGTGGGCTACACCTTC. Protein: CASTRDRGVGYTF.

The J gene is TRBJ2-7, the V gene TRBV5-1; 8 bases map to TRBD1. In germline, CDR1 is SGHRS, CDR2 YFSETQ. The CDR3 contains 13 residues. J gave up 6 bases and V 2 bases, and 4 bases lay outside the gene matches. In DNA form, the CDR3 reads TGCGCCAGCAGCTTCAGGACAGGGTTCGAGCAGTACTTC. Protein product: CASSFRTGFEQYF.

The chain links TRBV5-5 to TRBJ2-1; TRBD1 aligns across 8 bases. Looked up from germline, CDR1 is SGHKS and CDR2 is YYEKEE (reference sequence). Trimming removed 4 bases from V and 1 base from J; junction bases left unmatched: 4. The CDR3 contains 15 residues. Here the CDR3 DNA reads TGTGCCAGCAGCGAAAGGACAGGGTCCTACAATGAGCAGTTCTTC. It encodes CASSERTGSYNEQFF.

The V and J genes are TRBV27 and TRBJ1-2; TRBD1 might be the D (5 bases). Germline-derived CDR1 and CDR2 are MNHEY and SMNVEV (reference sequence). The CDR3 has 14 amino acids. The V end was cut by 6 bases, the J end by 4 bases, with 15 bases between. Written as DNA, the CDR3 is TGTGCCAGCAGCCTGACCCAGGGTCTCTATGGCTACACCTTC. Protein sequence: CASSLTQGLYGYTF.

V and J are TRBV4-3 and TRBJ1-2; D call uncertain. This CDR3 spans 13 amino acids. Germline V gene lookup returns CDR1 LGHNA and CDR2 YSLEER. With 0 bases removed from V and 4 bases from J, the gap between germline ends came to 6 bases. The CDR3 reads CASSQDLLYGYTF. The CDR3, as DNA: TGCGCCAGCAGCCAAGACCTCCTCTATGGCTACACCTTC.

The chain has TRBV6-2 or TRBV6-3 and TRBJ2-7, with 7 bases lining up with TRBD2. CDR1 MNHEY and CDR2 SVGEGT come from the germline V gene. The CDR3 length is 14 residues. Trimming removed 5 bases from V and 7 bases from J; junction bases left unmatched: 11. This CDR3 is CASSGGTNLREQYF. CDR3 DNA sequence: TGTGCCAGCAGTGGCGGGACTAACCTCCGGGAGCAGTACTTC.

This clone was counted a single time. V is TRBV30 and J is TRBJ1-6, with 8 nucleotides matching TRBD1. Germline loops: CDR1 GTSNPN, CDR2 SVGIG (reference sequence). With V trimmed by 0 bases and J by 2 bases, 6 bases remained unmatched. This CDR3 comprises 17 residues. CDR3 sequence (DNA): TGTGCCTGGAGTGTAGCGACAGGGGAAACCTATAATTCACCCCTCCACTTT. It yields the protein CAWSVATGETYNSPLHF.

The CDR3 protein is CASSLGAGVLTQYF. Written as DNA, the CDR3 is TGTGCCAGCAGCCTCGGAGCGGGCGTTTTGACCCAGTACTTC. The chain links TRBV14 to TRBJ2-5; D is perhaps TRBD2 (6 bases). This CDR3 is built from 14 residues. Germline V gene lookup returns CDR1 SGHDN and CDR2 FVKESK. Trimming pared 4 bases from V and 7 bases from J, leaving 16 bases between.

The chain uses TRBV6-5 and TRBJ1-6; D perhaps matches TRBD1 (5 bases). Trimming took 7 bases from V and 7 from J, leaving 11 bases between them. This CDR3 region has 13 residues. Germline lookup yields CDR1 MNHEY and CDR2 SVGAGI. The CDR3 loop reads CASTGPLNSPLHF. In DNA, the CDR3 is TGTGCCAGCACGGGACCGCTAAATTCACCCCTCCACTTT.

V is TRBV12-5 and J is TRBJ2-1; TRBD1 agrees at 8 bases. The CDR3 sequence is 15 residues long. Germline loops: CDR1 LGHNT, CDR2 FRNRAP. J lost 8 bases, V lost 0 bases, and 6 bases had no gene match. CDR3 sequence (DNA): TGTGCTAGTGGTTTGGTCCTCCAGGGGGCCGATGAGCAGTTCTTC. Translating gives CASGLVLQGADEQFF.

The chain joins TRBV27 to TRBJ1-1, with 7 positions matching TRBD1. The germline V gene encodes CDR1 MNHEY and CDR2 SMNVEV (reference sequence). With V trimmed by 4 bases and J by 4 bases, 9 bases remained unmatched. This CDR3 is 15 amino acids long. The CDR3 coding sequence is TGTGCCAGCAGTTCCCATTTGACAGGGCCCACTGAAGCTTTCTTT. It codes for CASSSHLTGPTEAFF.

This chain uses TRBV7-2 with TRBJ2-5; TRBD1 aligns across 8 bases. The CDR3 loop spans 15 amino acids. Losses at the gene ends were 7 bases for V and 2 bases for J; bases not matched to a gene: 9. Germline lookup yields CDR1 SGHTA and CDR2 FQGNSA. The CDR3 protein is CASNLITGGQETQYF. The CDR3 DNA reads TGTGCCAGCAACTTGATAACAGGGGGACAAGAGACCCAGTACTTC.

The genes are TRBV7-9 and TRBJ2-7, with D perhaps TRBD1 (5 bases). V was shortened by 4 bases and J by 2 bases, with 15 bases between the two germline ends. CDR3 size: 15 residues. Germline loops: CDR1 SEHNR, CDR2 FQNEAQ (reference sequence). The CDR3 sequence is CASSSFRQSAYEQYF. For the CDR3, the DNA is TGTGCCAGCAGCTCATTCCGACAGTCCGCCTACGAGCAGTACTTC.

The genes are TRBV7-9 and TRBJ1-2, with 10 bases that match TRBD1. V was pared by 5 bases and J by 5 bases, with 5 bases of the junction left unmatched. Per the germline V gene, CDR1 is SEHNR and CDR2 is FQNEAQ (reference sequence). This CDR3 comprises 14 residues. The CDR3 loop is CASSVGTGDYGYTF. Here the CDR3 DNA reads TGTGCCAGCAGCGTTGGGACAGGGGATTATGGCTACACCTTC.

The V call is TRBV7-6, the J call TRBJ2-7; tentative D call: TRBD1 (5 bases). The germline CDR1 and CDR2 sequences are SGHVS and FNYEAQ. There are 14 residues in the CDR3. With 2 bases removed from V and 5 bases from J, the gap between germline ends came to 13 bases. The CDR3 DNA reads TGTGCCAGCAGCTTACTCGAAGGCAGGGACGAGCAGTACTTC. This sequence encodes CASSLLEGRDEQYF.

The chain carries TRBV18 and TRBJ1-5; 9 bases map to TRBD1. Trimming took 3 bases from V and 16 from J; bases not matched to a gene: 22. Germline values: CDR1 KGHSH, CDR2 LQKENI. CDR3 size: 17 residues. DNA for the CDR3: TGTGCCAGCTCACCTACAGGGGGCGCGGACTCGTTCTTAACTTATCATTTT. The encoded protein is CASSPTGGADSFLTYHF.

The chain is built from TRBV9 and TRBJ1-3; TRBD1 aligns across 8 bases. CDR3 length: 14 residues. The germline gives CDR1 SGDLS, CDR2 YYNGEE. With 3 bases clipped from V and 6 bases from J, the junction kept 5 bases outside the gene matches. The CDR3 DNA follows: TGTGCCAGCAGCGCCGACAGGGGCGAAAACACCATATATTTT. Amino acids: CASSADRGENTIYF.

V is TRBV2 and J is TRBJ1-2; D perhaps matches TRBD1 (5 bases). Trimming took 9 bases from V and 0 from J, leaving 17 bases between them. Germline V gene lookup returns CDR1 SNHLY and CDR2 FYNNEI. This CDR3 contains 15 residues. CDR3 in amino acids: CASSSARAANYGYTF. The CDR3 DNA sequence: TGTGCCAGTTCATCGGCCAGGGCGGCTAACTATGGCTACACCTTC.

CDR3 nucleotide sequence: TGTGCCAGCAGCTGGGAGGTGGGGGGCGAGGAGACCCAGTACTTC. It translates to CASSWEVGGEETQYF. The rearrangement links TRBV7-9 to TRBJ2-5, with D possibly being TRBD1 or TRBD2 (6 bases each). Germline V gene sequence: CDR1 SEHNR, CDR2 FQNEAQ (reference sequence). This CDR3 has 15 amino acids. V lost 4 bases and J 5 bases, leaving 17 bases between the germline ends. Using reference TRBV7-9 and TRBJ2-5 for the parts outside the CDR3, the full variable domain is DTGVSQNPRHKITKRGQNVTFRCDPISEHNRLYWYRQTLGQGPEFLTYFQNEAQLEKSRLLSDRFSAERPKGSFSTLEIQRTEQGDSAMYLCASSWEVGGEETQYFGPGTRLLVL.

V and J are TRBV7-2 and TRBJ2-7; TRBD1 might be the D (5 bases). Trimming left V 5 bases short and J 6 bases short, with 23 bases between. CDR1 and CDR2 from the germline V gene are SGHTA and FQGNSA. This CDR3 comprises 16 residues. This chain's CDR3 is CASSPRQKGPTGEQYF. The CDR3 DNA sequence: TGTGCCAGCAGCCCCCGACAGAAAGGGCCAACCGGCGAGCAGTACTTC.

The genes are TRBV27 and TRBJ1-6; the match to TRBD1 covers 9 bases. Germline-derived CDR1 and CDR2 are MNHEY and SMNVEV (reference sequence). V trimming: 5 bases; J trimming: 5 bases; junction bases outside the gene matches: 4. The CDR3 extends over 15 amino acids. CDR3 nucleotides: TGTGCCAGCAGTGAAGGACAGGGGAATAATTCACCCCTCCACTTT. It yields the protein CASSEGQGNNSPLHF.